Following are 28 T cell receptor beta chains from one sample sequenced in a study of blood T cell repertoires in COVID-19. Clones were read by immunoSEQ multiplex PCR, and TCRdb kept only the in-frame ones, dropping some. The repertoire includes 150,000 to 200,000 clones, 80% to 85% of them detected once, and 6% to 8% sits in the top ten. The material sequenced was peripheral blood. Source of these receptors: a woman in her 70s with COVID-19, enrolled during active disease.

The gene calls are TRBV28 and TRBJ1-5, with TRBD1 matching 8 bases. Trimming cost V 5 bases and J 8 bases; bases outside gene matches: 8. This CDR3 comprises 14 residues. From germline, CDR1 is MDHEN and CDR2 SYDVKM. The CDR3 DNA reads TGTGCCAGCAGTATACCTCAGGGGGCCAAGCCCCAGCATTTT. This codes for CASSIPQGAKPQHF.

The chain uses TRBV27 and TRBJ1-6; D not certain. This CDR3 region has 18 residues. The V gene lost 1 base and the J gene lost 7 bases, with 20 bases spanning the gap. Germline V gene data show CDR1 as MNHEY and CDR2 as SMNVEV (reference sequence). In DNA form, the CDR3 reads TGTGCCAGCAGTTTATTAGCAAATAACCGCACGCAGAATTCACCCCTCCACTTT. Translated: CASSLLANNRTQNSPLHF.

There are a few counts of this clone. In nucleotides, the CDR3 is TGCGCCAGCAGCACCTCAGTGAATGAGCAGTTCTTC. Amino acid sequence: CASSTSVNEQFF. The J gene is TRBJ2-1, the V gene TRBV5-1; unclear D gene. The germline CDR1 and CDR2 sequences are SGHRS and YFSETQ. V was shortened by 4 bases and J by 7 bases, with 9 bases between the two germline ends. CDR3 length: 12 amino acids.

V is TRBV3-1 (or the pseudogene TRBV3-2) and J is TRBJ2-2; 9 bases are shared with TRBD1. CDR3 size: 15 residues. The junction had 7 bases not matched to a gene; V was cut back by 6 bases and J by 5 bases. Germline V gene data show CDR1 as LGHDT and CDR2 as YNNKEL (reference sequence). The CDR3 coding sequence is TGTGCCAGCAGTGCGACAGGGGGAAGGACCGGGGAGCTGTTTTTT. Its translation is CASSATGGRTGELFF.

This sequence joins TRBV3-1 (or the pseudogene TRBV3-2) and TRBJ2-1; TRBD2 aligns across 11 bases. Trimming took 1 base from V and 9 from J; bases not matched to a gene: 5. Germline CDR1 is LGHDT and CDR2 is YNNKEL (reference sequence). The CDR3 spans 15 residues. CDR3 sequence: CASSQGLAGIGEQFF. Here the CDR3 DNA reads TGTGCCAGCAGCCAAGGACTAGCGGGAATAGGTGAGCAGTTCTTC.

The J gene is TRBJ2-5, the V gene TRBV5-1; 9 bases are a match to TRBD2. Germline CDR1 SGHRS, CDR2 YFSETQ. The CDR3 runs to 17 residues. J was trimmed by 5 bases and V by 1 base; bases with no gene match: 12. The chain's CDR3 is CASSLLIQSGRRETQYF. The CDR3 DNA reads as TGCGCCAGCAGCTTGTTGATCCAGAGCGGGAGGAGGGAGACCCAGTACTTC. Supplemented by reference TRBV5-1 and TRBJ2-5, the full variable domain reads KAGVTQTPRYLIKTRGQQVTLSCSPISGHRSVSWYQQTPGQGLQFLFEYFSETQRNKGNFPGRFSGRQFSNSRSEMNVSTLELGDSALYLCASSLLIQSGRRETQYFGPGTRLLVL.

In DNA form, the CDR3 reads TGTGCCAGCAGCTTCGCCGGGACAGGGTTACAAGAGACCCAGTACTTC. It encodes CASSFAGTGLQETQYF. This chain links TRBV11-2 with TRBJ2-5, with 9 positions matching TRBD1. Germline V lookup: CDR1 SGHAT, CDR2 FQNNGV. CDR3 length: 16 amino acids. V was pared by 3 bases and J by 2 bases, with 7 bases of the junction left unmatched.

This chain links TRBV6-2 or TRBV6-3 with TRBJ1-5; 7 bases are shared with TRBD1. With V trimmed by 2 bases and J by 4 bases, 2 bases remained unmatched. Looked up from germline, CDR1 is MNHEY and CDR2 is SVGEGT. This CDR3 is 14 amino acids long. The CDR3 sequence: CASSYAQGNQPQHF. The CDR3 nucleotides read TGTGCCAGCAGTTACGCACAGGGGAATCAGCCCCAGCATTTT.

The V gene is TRBV18, the J gene TRBJ2-1; a weak D match, TRBD1 (5 bases). This CDR3 has 15 residues. Germline values: CDR1 KGHSH, CDR2 LQKENI. Trimming removed 0 bases from V and 1 base from J, with 7 bases in between. The CDR3 region has the DNA TGTGCCAGCTCACCACCCAGGGTTTCCTACAATGAGCAGTTCTTC. Protein product: CASSPPRVSYNEQFF.

The DNA of the CDR3 is TGTGCCAGCAGCCGCTCCCAGGGGGTGGGGGGAGAGACCCAGTACTTC. Translation gives CASSRSQGVGGETQYF. The chain has TRBV6-6 and TRBJ2-5; D perhaps matches TRBD1 (7 bases). CDR3 length: 16 residues. The V end lost 6 bases, the J end lost 4 bases, and 21 bases lay between the germline ends. Germline V CDR1 and CDR2: MNHNY, SVGAGI (reference sequence).

This chain connects TRBV28 to TRBJ1-4; D is uncertain. V was clipped by 4 bases and J by 0 bases, with 9 bases between them. Germline CDR1 MDHEN, CDR2 SYDVKM. This CDR3 comprises 15 residues. CDR3 DNA: TGTGCCAGCAGTTCCCCGACAACAACTAATGAAAAACTGTTTTTT. It specifies CASSSPTTTNEKLFF. The full variable domain, its missing parts supplied by reference TRBV28 and TRBJ1-4, is DVKVTQSSRYLVKRTGEKVFLECVQDMDHENMFWYRQDPGLGLRLIYFSYDVKMKEKGDIPEGYSVSREKKERFSLILESASTNQTSMYLCASSSPTTTNEKLFFGSGTQLSVL.

The chain has TRBV6-5 and TRBJ2-6, with D possibly TRBD2 on 6 matching bases. Trimming left V 2 bases short and J 4 bases short, with 9 bases between. There are 15 residues in the CDR3. The germline V gene has CDR1 MNHEY and CDR2 SVGAGI. CDR3: CASSYGGSGANVLTF. CDR3 nucleotides: TGTGCCAGCAGTTACGGGGGGTCGGGGGCCAACGTCCTGACTTTC.

This rearrangement joins TRBV6-2 or TRBV6-3 to TRBJ2-1; 14 nucleotides match TRBD2. J lost 3 bases, V lost 4 bases, and 8 bases had no gene match. CDR1 is MNHEY, CDR2 SVGEGT, per germline. This CDR3 region has 18 residues. CDR3 in amino acids: CASSSGTSGSRHYNEQFF. In DNA form, the CDR3 reads TGTGCCAGCAGTTCCGGGACTAGCGGGAGCAGACACTACAATGAGCAGTTCTTC.

This rearrangement joins TRBV10-3 to TRBJ2-7; TRBD2 is a possible D gene (6 bases). Per germline, CDR1 ENHRY and CDR2 SYGVKD. This CDR3 has 14 amino acids. V was pared by 0 bases and J by 4 bases, with 10 bases between. The CDR3 sequence: CAISESGGEYEQYF. In nucleotides, the CDR3 is TGTGCCATCAGTGAGTCGGGCGGGGAGTACGAGCAGTACTTC.

V is TRBV2 and J is TRBJ2-7, with 13 positions matching TRBD2. The CDR3 runs 14 residues. Losses at the gene ends were 6 bases for V and 4 bases for J; bases not matched to a gene: 3. Looked up from germline, CDR1 is SNHLY and CDR2 is FYNNEI. CDR3 sequence: CASRTSGRGYEQYF. The CDR3 nucleotides are TGTGCCAGCAGAACTAGCGGGAGGGGTTACGAGCAGTACTTC. The full variable domain, completed using reference TRBV2 and TRBJ2-7, is EPEVTQTPSHQVTQMGQEVILRCVPISNHLYFYWYRQILGQKVEFLVSFYNNEISEKSEIFDDQFSVERPDGSNFTLKIRSTKLEDSAMYFCASRTSGRGYEQYFGPGTRLTVT.

This clone appeared a single time. The CDR3 nucleotides are TGTGCCAGCAGTTCCGGGACAGGGGAGCTGTTTTTT. It is translated as CASSSGTGELFF. The chain combines TRBV12-3 or TRBV12-4 with TRBJ2-2; D possibly corresponds to TRBD1 (6 bases). Trimming stripped 4 bases from V and 8 bases from J, with 8 bases between. There are 12 residues in the CDR3.

The V and J genes are TRBV29-1 and TRBJ2-3, with D unresolved. Trimming took off 5 bases at V and 6 bases at J, with 12 bases between the two ends. CDR3 length: 12 residues. Germline CDR1 and CDR2: SQVTM and ANQGSEA. The CDR3 protein is CSVRRPGDTQYF. The CDR3 DNA sequence: TGCAGCGTTCGTCGACCCGGGGATACGCAGTATTTT.

This rearrangement joins TRBV28 to TRBJ1-6, with 11 nucleotides matching TRBD1. Germline V CDR1 and CDR2: MDHEN, SYDVKM. This CDR3 comprises 16 residues. Trimming at V came to 6 bases and at J to 6 bases, leaving 7 bases not matched to a gene. As DNA, the CDR3 is TGTGCCAGCAGCCCCGCGGGGACAGGGGGTAATTCACCCCTCCACTTT. This gives the protein CASSPAGTGGNSPLHF.

The CDR3 sequence is CASSQEPCGSRREQYF. As DNA, the CDR3 is TGTGCCAGCAGCCAAGAACCATGTGGGAGCAGGCGCGAGCAGTACTTC. This rearrangement joins TRBV3-1 (or the pseudogene TRBV3-2) to TRBJ2-7, with D perhaps TRBD2 (5 bases). This CDR3 is built from 16 residues. Trimming removed 0 bases from V and 6 bases from J, with 18 bases in between. The germline V gene has CDR1 LGHDT and CDR2 YNNKEL (reference sequence).

This clone was picked up one time. The rearrangement links TRBV30 to TRBJ2-3; 8 nucleotides align to TRBD2. The CDR3 extends over 13 amino acids. The V and J ends lost 0 bases and 11 bases, in that order; junction bases with no gene match: 7. CDR1 is GTSNPN and CDR2 is SVGIG in the germline V gene (reference sequence). The CDR3 region has the DNA TGTGCCTGGAGTGTAGGCGGCGGGAGGATGCAGTATTTT. Protein product: CAWSVGGGRMQYF.

The table lists this clone with a few counts. V is TRBV7-9 and J is TRBJ2-5, with 8 bases identical to TRBD2. V dropped 1 base and J dropped 5; count of bases not matched to a gene: 9. Germline V gene lookup returns CDR1 SEHNR and CDR2 FQNEAQ (reference sequence). CDR3 length equals 16 residues. The CDR3, as DNA: TGTGCCAGCAGCTTAGGGACCAGCGGGAGTAGGGAGACCCAGTACTTC. Protein sequence: CASSLGTSGSRETQYF. Combining the CDR3 with reference TRBV7-9 and TRBJ2-5 gives the whole variable domain DTGVSQNPRHKITKRGQNVTFRCDPISEHNRLYWYRQTLGQGPEFLTYFQNEAQLEKSRLLSDRFSAERPKGSFSTLEIQRTEQGDSAMYLCASSLGTSGSRETQYFGPGTRLLVL.

The DNA for the CDR3 is TGTGCCTGCCAACCCAGGGACAGGGGTCGTTCACCCCTCCACTTT. This translates into CACQPRDRGRSPLHF. This sequence joins TRBV30 and TRBJ1-6, with 10 bases fitting TRBD1. CDR3 length: 15 residues. J lost 9 bases, V lost 6 bases, and 11 bases had no gene match. Germline assignment: CDR1 GTSNPN and CDR2 SVGIG (reference sequence).

This clone was counted only a few times. The genes are TRBV7-3 and TRBJ2-2, with D unresolved. Looked up from germline, CDR1 is SGHTA and CDR2 is FQGTGA. V lost 1 base to trimming and J lost 1 base, with 4 bases between them. The length of the CDR3 is 14 residues. The DNA of the CDR3 is TGTGCCAGCAGCTTAAACTGGAACACCGGGGAGCTGTTTTTT. Its translation is CASSLNWNTGELFF.

V usage is TRBV7-8 and J usage is TRBJ2-5; TRBD2 matches at 10 bases. The CDR3 is made up of 15 amino acids. Losses at the gene ends were 4 bases for V and 3 bases for J; bases not matched to a gene: 5. Germline V gives CDR1 SGHVS, CDR2 FQNEAQ. The CDR3 protein is CASSWNSGREETQYF. The DNA of the CDR3 is TGTGCCAGCAGCTGGAACAGCGGGAGGGAAGAGACCCAGTACTTC.

This clone was recorded at least ten times. J is TRBJ2-4 and V is TRBV7-9, with D tentatively TRBD2 (5 bases). This CDR3 contains 12 residues. Germline values: CDR1 SEHNR, CDR2 FQNEAQ (reference sequence). V was trimmed by 4 bases and J by 8 bases, leaving 9 bases between them. This CDR3 is CASSYEGYIQYF. The CDR3 nucleotides read TGTGCCAGCAGCTATGAGGGATACATTCAGTACTTC.

The chain couples TRBV28 to TRBJ1-5; no firm D call. In germline, CDR1 is MDHEN, CDR2 SYDVKM. V shed 6 bases and J shed 7 bases, with 25 bases lying between them. The CDR3 is 17 amino acids. The CDR3 loop is CASSHTSTSWAKQPQHF. CDR3 in DNA: TGTGCCAGCAGCCATACTTCGACCTCCTGGGCGAAGCAGCCCCAGCATTTT.

The rearrangement uses TRBV7-3 and TRBJ2-3; no reliable D call. The V and J ends lost 1 base and 4 bases respectively, with 12 bases between them. The CDR3 is 15 residues long. CDR1 and CDR2 from the germline V gene are SGHTA and FQGTGA. This CDR3 reads CASSLSHSTPDTQYF. In DNA form, the CDR3 reads TGTGCCAGCAGCTTAAGTCATAGCACCCCAGATACGCAGTATTTT.

This chain joins TRBV9 and TRBJ2-2; 11 nucleotides agree with TRBD2. The V gene's germline CDR1 is SGDLS and CDR2 YYNGEE. The CDR3 totals 15 residues. Unmatched junction bases numbered 7, after V lost 2 bases and J lost 10 bases. The CDR3 reads CASSVSPSGRKELFF. The DNA of the CDR3 is TGTGCCAGCAGCGTTTCGCCTAGCGGGAGGAAGGAGCTGTTTTTT. Variable domain in full (rest from reference TRBV9 and TRBJ2-2): DSGVTQTPKHLITATGQRVTLRCSPRSGDLSVYWYQQSLDQGLQFLIQYYNGEERAKGNILERFSAQQFPDLHSELNLSSLELGDSALYFCASSVSPSGRKELFFGEGSRLTVL.